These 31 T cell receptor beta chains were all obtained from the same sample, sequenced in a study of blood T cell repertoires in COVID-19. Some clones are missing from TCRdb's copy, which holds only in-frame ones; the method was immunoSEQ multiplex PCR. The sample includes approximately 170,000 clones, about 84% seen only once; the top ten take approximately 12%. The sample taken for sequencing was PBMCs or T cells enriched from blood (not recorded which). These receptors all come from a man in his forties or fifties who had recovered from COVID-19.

The CDR3: CATSGTGGNYGYTF. The CDR3 DNA follows: TGTGCCACCAGTGGGACAGGGGGAAACTATGGCTACACCTTC. The chain joins TRBV24-1 to TRBJ1-2; 10 bases line up with TRBD1. CDR3 length equals 14 residues. CDR1 and CDR2 from the germline V gene are KGHDR and SFDVKD. The J segment lost 2 bases and the V segment lost 5 bases, leaving 1 base of the junction unmatched.

The CDR3 nucleotides read TGTGCCAGCAGAATCAGGGGTGAAGCTTTCTTT. This codes for CASRIRGEAFF. J is TRBJ1-1 and V is TRBV28, with D possibly matching TRBD1 (6 bases). Trimming shortened V by 6 bases and J by 7 bases, and 9 bases separated the two germline ends. The CDR3 spans 11 residues. Germline V lookup: CDR1 MDHEN, CDR2 SYDVKM.

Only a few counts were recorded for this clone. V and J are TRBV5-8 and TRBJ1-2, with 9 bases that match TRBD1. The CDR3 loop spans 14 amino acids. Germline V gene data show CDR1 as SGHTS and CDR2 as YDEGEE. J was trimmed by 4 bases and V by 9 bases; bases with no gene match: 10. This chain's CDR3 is CATRKQGALYGYTF. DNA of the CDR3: TGTGCCACCAGAAAACAGGGGGCCCTCTATGGCTACACCTTC. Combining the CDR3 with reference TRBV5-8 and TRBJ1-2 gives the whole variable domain EAGVTQSPTHLIKTRGQQATLRCSPISGHTSVYWYQQALGLGLQFLLWYDEGEERNRGNFPPRFSGRQFPNYSSELNVNALELEDSALYLCATRKQGALYGYTFGSGTRLTVV.

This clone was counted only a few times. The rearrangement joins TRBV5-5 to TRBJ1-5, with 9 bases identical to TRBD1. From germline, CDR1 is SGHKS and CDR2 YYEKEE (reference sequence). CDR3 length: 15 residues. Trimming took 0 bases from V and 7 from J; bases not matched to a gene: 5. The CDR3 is CASSLGGTGNQPQHF. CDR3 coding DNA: TGTGCCAGCAGCTTGGGAGGGACAGGGAACCAGCCCCAGCATTTT.

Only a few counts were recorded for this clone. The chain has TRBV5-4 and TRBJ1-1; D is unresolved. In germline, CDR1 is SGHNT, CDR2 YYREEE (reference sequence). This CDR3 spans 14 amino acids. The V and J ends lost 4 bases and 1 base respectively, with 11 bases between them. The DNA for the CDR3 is TGTGCCAGCAGCCCGGCGGGAGGGAACACTGAAGCTTTCTTT. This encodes CASSPAGGNTEAFF.

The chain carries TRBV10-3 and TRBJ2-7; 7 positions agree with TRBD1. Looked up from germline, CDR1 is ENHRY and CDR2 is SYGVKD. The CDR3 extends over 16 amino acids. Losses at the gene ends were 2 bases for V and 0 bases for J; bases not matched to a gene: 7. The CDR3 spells CAISEGGQRSSYEQYF. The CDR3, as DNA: TGTGCCATCAGTGAGGGGGGACAGCGGAGCTCCTACGAGCAGTACTTC.

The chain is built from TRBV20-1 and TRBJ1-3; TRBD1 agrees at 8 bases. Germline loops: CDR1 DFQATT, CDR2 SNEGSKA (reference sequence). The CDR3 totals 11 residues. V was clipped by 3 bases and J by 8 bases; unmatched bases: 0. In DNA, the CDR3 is TGCAGTGCTAGCAGGGGGCACACCATATATTTT. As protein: CSASRGHTIYF.

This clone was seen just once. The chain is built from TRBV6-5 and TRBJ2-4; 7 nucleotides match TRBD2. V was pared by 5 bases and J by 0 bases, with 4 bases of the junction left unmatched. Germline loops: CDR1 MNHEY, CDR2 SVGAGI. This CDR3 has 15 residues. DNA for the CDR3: TGTGCCAGCAGTACCCGGGGGGTAGCCAAAAACATTCAGTACTTC. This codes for CASSTRGVAKNIQYF.

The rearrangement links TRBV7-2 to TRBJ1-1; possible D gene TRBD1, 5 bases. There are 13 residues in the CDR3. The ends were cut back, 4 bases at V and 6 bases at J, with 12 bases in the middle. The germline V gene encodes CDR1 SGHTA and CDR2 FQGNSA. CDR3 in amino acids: CASSSWGGAEAFF. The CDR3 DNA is TGTGCCAGCAGCTCCTGGGGAGGGGCTGAAGCTTTCTTT.

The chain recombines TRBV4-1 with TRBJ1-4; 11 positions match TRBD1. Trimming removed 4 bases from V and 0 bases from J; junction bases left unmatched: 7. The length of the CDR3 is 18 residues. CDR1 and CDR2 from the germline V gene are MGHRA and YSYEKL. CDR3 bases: TGCGCCAGCAGCCGGGGACAGGGGGGGGATGCAACTAATGAAAAACTGTTTTTT. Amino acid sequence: CASSRGQGGDATNEKLFF.

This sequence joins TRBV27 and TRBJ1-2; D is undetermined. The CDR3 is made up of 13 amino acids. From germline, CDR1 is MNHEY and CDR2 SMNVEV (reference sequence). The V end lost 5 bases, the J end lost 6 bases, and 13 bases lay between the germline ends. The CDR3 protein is CASSGRVGHGYTF. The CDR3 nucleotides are TGTGCCAGCAGTGGCCGTGTGGGCCATGGCTACACCTTC.

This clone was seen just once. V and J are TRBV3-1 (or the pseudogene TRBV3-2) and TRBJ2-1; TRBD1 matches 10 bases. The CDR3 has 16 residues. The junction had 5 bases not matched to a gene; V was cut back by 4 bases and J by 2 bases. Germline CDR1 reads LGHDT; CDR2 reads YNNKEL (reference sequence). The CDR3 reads CASSRGQGRTYNEQFF. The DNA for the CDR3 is TGTGCCAGCAGCCGGGGACAGGGGAGGACCTACAATGAGCAGTTCTTC.

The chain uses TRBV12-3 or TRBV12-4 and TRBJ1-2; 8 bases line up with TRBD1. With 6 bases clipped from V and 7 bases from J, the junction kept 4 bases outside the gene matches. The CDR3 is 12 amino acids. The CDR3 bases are TGTGCCAGCAGGCAGGGGGCTGGTGGCTACACCTTC. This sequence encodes CASRQGAGGYTF.

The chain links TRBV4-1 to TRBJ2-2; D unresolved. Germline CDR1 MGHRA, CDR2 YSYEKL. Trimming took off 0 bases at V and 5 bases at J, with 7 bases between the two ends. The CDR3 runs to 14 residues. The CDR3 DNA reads TGCGCCAGCAGCCAAGATTCCCCGACCGGGGAGCTGTTTTTT. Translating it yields CASSQDSPTGELFF.

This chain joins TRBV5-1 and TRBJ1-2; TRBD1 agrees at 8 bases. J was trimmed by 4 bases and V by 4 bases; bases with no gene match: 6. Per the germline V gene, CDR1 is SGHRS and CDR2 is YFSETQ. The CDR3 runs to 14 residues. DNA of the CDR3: TGCGCCAGCAGCCTGGGACAGGCCGTCTATGGCTACACCTTC. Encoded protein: CASSLGQAVYGYTF.

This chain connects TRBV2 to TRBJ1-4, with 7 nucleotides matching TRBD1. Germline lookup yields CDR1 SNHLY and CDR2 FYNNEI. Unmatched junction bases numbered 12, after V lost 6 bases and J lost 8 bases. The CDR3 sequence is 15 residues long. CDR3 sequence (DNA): TGTGCCAGCAGGTCCGGACAGGCGGGGAGAGAAAAACTGTTTTTT. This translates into CASRSGQAGREKLFF. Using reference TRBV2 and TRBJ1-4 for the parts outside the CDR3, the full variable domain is EPEVTQTPSHQVTQMGQEVILRCVPISNHLYFYWYRQILGQKVEFLVSFYNNEISEKSEIFDDQFSVERPDGSNFTLKIRSTKLEDSAMYFCASRSGQAGREKLFFGSGTQLSVL.

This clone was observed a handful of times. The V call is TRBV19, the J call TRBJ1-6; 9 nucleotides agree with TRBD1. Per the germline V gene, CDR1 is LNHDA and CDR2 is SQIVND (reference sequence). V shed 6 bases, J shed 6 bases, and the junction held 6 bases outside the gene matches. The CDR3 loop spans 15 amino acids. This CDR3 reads CASRKPGQGNSPLHF. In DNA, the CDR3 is TGTGCCAGTAGGAAACCGGGACAGGGTAATTCACCCCTCCACTTT.

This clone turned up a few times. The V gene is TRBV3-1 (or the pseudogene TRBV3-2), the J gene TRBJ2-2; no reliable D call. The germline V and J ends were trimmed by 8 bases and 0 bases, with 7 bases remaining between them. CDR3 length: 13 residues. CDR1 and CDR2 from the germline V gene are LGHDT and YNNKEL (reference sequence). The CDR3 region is CASGDSNTGELFF. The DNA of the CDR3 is TGTGCCAGCGGAGACTCGAACACCGGGGAGCTGTTTTTT.

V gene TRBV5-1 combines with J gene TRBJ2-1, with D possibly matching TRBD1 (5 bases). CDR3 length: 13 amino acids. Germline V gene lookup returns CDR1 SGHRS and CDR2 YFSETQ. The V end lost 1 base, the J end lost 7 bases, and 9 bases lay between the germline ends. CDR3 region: CASSLSQGNEQFF. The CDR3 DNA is TGCGCCAGCAGCTTGAGTCAGGGAAATGAGCAGTTCTTC.

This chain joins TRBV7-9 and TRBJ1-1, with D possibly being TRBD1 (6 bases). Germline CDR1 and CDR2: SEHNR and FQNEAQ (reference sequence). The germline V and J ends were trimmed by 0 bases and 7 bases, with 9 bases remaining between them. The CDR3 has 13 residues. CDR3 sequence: CASSLAGALEAFF. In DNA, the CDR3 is TGTGCCAGCAGCTTAGCGGGGGCTCTTGAAGCTTTCTTT.

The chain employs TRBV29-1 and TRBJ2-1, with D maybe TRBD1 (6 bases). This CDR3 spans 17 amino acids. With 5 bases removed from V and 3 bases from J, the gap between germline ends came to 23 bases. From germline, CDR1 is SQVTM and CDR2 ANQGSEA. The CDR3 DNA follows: TGCAGCGTTTATTTCACATTTGGAACAGGGAACTACAATGAGCAGTTCTTC. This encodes CSVYFTFGTGNYNEQFF.

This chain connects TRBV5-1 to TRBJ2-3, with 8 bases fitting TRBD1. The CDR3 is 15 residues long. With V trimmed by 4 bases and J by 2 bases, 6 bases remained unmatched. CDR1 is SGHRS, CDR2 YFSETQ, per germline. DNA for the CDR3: TGCGCCAGCAGCGCGGAGGGACAGGCCACAGATACGCAGTATTTT. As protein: CASSAEGQATDTQYF. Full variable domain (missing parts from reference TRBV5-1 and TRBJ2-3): KAGVTQTPRYLIKTRGQQVTLSCSPISGHRSVSWYQQTPGQGLQFLFEYFSETQRNKGNFPGRFSGRQFSNSRSEMNVSTLELGDSALYLCASSAEGQATDTQYFGPGTRLTVL.

The CDR3 DNA follows: TGTGCCAGCAGCTCCACGGGACAGGGGGCCTACGAGCAGTACTTC. Protein product: CASSSTGQGAYEQYF. The rearrangement links TRBV5-4 to TRBJ2-7; 11 bases align to TRBD1. V gave up 3 bases and J gave up 2 bases; unmatched junction bases: 4. Germline CDR1 is SGHNT and CDR2 is YYREEE (reference sequence). CDR3 size: 15 residues. The full variable domain, rest sourced from reference TRBV5-4 and TRBJ2-7, is ETGVTQSPTHLIKTRGQQVTLRCSSQSGHNTVSWYQQALGQGPQFIFQYYREEENGRGNFPPRFSGLQFPNYSSELNVNALELDDSALYLCASSSTGQGAYEQYFGPGTRLTVT.

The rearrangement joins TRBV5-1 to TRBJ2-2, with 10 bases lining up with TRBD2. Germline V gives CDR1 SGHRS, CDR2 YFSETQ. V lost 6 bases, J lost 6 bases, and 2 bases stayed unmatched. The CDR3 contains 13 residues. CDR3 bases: TGCGCCAGCACAAGCGGGGGGGCCGGGGAGCTGTTTTTT. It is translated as CASTSGGAGELFF. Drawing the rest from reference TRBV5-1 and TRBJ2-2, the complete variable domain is KAGVTQTPRYLIKTRGQQVTLSCSPISGHRSVSWYQQTPGQGLQFLFEYFSETQRNKGNFPGRFSGRQFSNSRSEMNVSTLELGDSALYLCASTSGGAGELFFGEGSRLTVL.

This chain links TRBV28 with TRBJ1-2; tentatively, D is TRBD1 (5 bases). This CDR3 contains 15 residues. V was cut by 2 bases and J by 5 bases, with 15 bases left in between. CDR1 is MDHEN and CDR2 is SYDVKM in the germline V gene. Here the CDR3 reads CASSLPRARSYGYTF. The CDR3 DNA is TGTGCCAGCAGTTTACCCAGGGCGCGCTCTTATGGCTACACCTTC.

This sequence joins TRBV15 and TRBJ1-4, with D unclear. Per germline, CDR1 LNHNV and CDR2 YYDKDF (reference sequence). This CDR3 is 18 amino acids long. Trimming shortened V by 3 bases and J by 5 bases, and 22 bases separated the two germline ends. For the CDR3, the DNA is TGTGCCACCAGCAGTCCGGACTTCCCTATAGATCCCAATGAAAAACTGTTTTTT. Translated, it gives CATSSPDFPIDPNEKLFF.

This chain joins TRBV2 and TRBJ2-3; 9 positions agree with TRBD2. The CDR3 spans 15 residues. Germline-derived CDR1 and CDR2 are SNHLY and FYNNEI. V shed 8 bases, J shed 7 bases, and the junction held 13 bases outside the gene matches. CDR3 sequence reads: CASRLAGGNLNTQYF. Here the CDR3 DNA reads TGTGCCAGCCGTTTGGCGGGGGGGAATTTAAATACGCAGTATTTT.

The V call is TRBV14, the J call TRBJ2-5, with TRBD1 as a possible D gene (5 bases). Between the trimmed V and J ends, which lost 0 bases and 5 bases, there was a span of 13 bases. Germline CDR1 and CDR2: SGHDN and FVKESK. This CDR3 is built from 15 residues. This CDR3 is CASSQEGRAFETQYF. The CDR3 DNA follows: TGTGCCAGCAGCCAAGAGGGCAGGGCTTTCGAGACCCAGTACTTC.

The CDR3 here is CASSPRGGSGETQYF. In DNA, the CDR3 is TGTGCCAGTAGTCCTAGGGGGGGATCGGGAGAGACCCAGTACTTC. J is TRBJ2-5 and V is TRBV19, with D maybe TRBD2 (7 bases). The V gene lost 5 bases and the J gene lost 4 bases, with 17 bases spanning the gap. The germline CDR1 and CDR2 sequences are LNHDA and SQIVND (reference sequence). The CDR3 totals 15 residues.

The chain's CDR3 is CASSRSTGEYQPQHF. The DNA for the CDR3 is TGTGCCAGCAGCCGTTCGACAGGGGAATATCAGCCCCAGCATTTT. The chain joins TRBV7-2 to TRBJ1-5; 8 positions agree with TRBD1. This CDR3 region has 15 residues. V dropped 5 bases and J dropped 5; count of bases not matched to a gene: 8. Per germline, CDR1 SGHTA and CDR2 FQGNSA.

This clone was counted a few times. CDR3: CASSPFGGGETQYF. In DNA form, the CDR3 reads TGTGCCAGCAGCCCTTTTGGGGGAGGGGAGACCCAGTACTTC. The V call is TRBV7-9, the J call TRBJ2-5; TRBD2 matches at 7 bases. The germline gives CDR1 SEHNR, CDR2 FQNEAQ (reference sequence). V lost 5 bases and J lost 5; bases outside the gene matches: 8. This CDR3 spans 14 amino acids.